One TCR beta chain is described in this entry. At one end, the junction sequence differs from germline, possibly due to a read error. The entry originates in a study of identifying expanded T cells in peripheral blood. The V gene's germline CDR1 is MNHNS and CDR2 SASEGT. The CDR3 is 16 residues long. Data came from immunoSEQ multiplex PCR; TCRdb stores just in-frame clones and leaves some out. The sample includes 100,000 or so clones, roughly 90% of them seen just once. The chain combines TRBV6-1 with TRBJ1-5, with TRBD1 as a possible D gene (6 bases). The sequenced sample was blood. The receptor was derived from a person between 18 and 70 years old in good health. The CDR3 spells CASNETPGQNNQPQHF. CDR3 DNA sequence: TGTGCCAGCAATGAAACCCCGGGACAAAACAATCAGCCCCAGCATTTT.